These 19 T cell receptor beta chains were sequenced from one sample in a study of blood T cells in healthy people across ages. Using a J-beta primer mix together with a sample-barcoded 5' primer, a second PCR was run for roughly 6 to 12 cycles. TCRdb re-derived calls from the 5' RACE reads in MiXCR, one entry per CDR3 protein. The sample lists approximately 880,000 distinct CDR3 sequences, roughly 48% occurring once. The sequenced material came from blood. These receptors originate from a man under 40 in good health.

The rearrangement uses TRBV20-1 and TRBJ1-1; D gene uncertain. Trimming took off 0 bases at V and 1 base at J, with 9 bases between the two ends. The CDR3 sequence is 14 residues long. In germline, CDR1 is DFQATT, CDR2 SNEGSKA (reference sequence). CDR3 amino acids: CSARDMTGNTEAFF. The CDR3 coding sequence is TGCAGTGCTAGAGATATGACCGGGAACACTGAAGCTTTCTTT.

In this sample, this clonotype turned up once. The CDR3 loop reads CSAWTSGGGNNEQFF. Here the CDR3 DNA reads TGCAGTGCTTGGACTAGCGGGGGAGGGAACAATGAGCAGTTCTTC. V usage is TRBV20-1 and J usage is TRBJ2-1; 13 bases are a match to TRBD2. V was pared by 5 bases and J by 5 bases, with 6 bases of the junction left unmatched. Looked up from germline, CDR1 is DFQATT and CDR2 is SNEGSKA (reference sequence). The CDR3 length is 15 residues.

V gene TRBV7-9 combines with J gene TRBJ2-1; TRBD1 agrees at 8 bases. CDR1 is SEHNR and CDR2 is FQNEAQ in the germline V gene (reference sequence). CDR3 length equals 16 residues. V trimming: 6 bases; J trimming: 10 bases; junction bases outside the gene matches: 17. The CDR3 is CASSPEPGQGLNEQFF. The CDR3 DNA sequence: TGTGCCAGCAGTCCCGAGCCAGGACAGGGTCTTAACGAGCAGTTCTTC.

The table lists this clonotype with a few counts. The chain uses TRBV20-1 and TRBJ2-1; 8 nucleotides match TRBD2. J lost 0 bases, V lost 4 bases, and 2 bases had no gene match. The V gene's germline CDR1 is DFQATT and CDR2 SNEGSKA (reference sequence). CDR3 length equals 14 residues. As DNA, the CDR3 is TGCAGTGCTAAGCGGGGGAGCTCCTACAATGAGCAGTTCTTC. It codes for CSAKRGSSYNEQFF.

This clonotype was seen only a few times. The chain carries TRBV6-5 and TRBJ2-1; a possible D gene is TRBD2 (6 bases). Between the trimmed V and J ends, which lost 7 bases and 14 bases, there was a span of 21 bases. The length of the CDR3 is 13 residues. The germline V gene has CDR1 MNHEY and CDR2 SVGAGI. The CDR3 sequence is CASTPGPRGLKFF. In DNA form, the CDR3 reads TGTGCCAGCACCCCAGGCCCCCGGGGGTTGAAGTTCTTC.

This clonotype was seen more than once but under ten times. CDR3 region: CASMSRGSYGYTF. Written as DNA, the CDR3 is TGTGCCAGCATGAGCAGGGGAAGTTATGGCTACACCTTC. This sequence joins TRBV27 and TRBJ1-2; D is possibly TRBD1 (6 bases). V lost 7 bases and J lost 5, with 14 bases in between. CDR3 length equals 13 residues. Looked up from germline, CDR1 is MNHEY and CDR2 is SMNVEV (reference sequence).

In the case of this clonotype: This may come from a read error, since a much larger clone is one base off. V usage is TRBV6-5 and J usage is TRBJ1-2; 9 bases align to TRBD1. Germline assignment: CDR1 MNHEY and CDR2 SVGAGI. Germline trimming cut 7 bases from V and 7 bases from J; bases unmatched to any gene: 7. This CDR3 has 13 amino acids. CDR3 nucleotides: TGTGCCAGCAACCGGGGACAGGGCGGTGGCTACACCTTC. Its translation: CASNRGQGGGYTF.

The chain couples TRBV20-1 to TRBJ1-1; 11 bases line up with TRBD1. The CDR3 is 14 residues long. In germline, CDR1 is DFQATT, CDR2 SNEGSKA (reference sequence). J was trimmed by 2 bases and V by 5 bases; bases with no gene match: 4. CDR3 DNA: TGCAGTGCTCCACGGACAGGGGGCAACACTGAAGCTTTCTTT. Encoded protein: CSAPRTGGNTEAFF.

In DNA form, the CDR3 reads TGTGCCAGCAGTTCCCCTACCGGGACAGGGGATTGGGAAAAACTGTTTTTT. Translating gives CASSSPTGTGDWEKLFF. The gene calls are TRBV12-3 or TRBV12-4 and TRBJ1-4; 10 nucleotides align to TRBD1. V was pared by 4 bases and J by 8 bases, with 13 bases of the junction left unmatched. CDR3 size: 17 residues.

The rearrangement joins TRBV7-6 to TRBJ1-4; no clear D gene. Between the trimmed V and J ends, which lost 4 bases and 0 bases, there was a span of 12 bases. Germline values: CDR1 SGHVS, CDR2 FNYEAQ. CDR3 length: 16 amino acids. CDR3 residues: CASSSIGRATNEKLFF. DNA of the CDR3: TGTGCCAGCAGCTCGATCGGACGGGCAACTAATGAAAAACTGTTTTTT.

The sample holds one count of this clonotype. In DNA form, the CDR3 reads TGTGCCAGCAGCAAACAAAAGGGGATTCACGGGGAGCTGTTTTTT. This encodes CASSKQKGIHGELFF. The chain is built from TRBV11-2 and TRBJ2-2; the D gene is possibly TRBD1 (5 bases). This CDR3 has 15 residues. Trimming took 5 bases from V and 7 from J, leaving 17 bases between them. The germline gives CDR1 SGHAT, CDR2 FQNNGV. The full variable domain, completed using reference TRBV11-2 and TRBJ2-2, is EAGVAQSPRYKIIEKRQSVAFWCNPISGHATLYWYQQILGQGPKLLIQFQNNGVVDDSQLPKDRFSAERLKGVDSTLKIQPAKLEDSAVYLCASSKQKGIHGELFFGEGSRLTVL.

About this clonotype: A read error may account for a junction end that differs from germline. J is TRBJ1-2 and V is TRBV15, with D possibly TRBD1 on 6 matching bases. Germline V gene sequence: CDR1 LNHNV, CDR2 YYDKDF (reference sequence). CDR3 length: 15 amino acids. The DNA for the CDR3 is TGTACCACCAGCAGAGATCCGGGGGCGAACTATGGCTACACCTTC. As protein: CTTSRDPGANYGYTF.

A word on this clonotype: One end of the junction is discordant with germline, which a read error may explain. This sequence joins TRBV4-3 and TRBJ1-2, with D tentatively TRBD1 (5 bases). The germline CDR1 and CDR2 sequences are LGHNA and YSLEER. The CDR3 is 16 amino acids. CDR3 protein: CASSSEATEYNYGHTF. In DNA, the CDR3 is TGCGCCAGCAGCTCTGAAGCGACAGAATATAACTATGGCCACACCTTC.

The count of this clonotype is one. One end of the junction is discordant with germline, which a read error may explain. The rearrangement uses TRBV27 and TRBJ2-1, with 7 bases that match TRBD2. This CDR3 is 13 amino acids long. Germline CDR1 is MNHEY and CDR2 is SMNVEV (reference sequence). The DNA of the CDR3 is TGTGCTAGCAGTTTTCTGACTAGCACTGAGCAGTTCTTC. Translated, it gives CASSFLTSTEQFF.

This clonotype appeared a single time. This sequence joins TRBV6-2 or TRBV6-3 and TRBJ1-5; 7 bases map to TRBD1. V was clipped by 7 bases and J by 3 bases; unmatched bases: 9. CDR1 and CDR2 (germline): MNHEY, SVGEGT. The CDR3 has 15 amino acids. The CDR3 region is CASNPGDRDNQPQHF. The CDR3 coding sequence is TGTGCCAGCAACCCAGGGGACAGAGACAATCAGCCCCAGCATTTT.

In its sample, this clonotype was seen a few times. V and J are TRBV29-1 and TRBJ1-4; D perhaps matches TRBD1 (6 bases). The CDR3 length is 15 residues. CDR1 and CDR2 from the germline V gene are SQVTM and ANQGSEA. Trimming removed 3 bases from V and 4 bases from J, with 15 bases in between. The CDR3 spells CSVDDPGQVNEKLFF. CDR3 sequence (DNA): TGCAGCGTTGACGACCCGGGACAAGTTAATGAAAAACTGTTTTTT. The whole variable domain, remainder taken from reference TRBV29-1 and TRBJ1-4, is SAVISQKPSRDICQRGTSLTIQCQVDSQVTMMFWYRQQPGQSLTLIATANQGSEATYESGFVIDKFPISRPNLTFSTLTVSNMSPEDSSIYLCSVDDPGQVNEKLFFGSGTQLSVL.

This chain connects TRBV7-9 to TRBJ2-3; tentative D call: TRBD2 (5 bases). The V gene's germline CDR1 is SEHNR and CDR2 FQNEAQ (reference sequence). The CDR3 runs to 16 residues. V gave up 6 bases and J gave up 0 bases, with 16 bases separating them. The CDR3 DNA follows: TGTGCCAGCAGTCCGCCACTAGGACCTAGCACAGATACGCAGTATTTT. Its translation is CASSPPLGPSTDTQYF.

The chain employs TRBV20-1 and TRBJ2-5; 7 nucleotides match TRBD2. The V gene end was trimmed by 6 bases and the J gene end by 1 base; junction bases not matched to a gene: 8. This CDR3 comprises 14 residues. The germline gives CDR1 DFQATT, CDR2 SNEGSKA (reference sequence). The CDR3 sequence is CSASGTTTQETQYF. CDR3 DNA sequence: TGCAGTGCCTCCGGGACTACGACCCAAGAGACCCAGTACTTC.

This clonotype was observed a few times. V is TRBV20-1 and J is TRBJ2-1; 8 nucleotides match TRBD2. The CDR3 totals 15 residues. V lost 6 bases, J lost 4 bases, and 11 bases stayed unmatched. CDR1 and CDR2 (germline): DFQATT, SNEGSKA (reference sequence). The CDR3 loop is CSAVPPSGRYNEQFF. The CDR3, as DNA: TGCAGTGCCGTACCCCCTAGCGGGCGTTACAATGAGCAGTTCTTC.